The present T cell receptor (beta chain) was sequenced within a study of a mutant IDH1 vaccine in newly diagnosed glioma (dated by TCRdb to the early 2020s). For context, the study as a whole: Vaccination was initiated 4-6 weeks after radiotherapy alone, or concurrently with temozolomide cycles in the chemotherapy-containing groups. Of the approximately 30 treated patients, approximately 62% were male and 37.5% were female, and the mean age was approximately 40 years. Prior to enrollment, standard therapy consisting of radiotherapy alone, temozolomide alone, or radiochemotherapy with temozolomide had been administered to patients, with the combination being received by most patients. The week-35 safety follow-up took place at visit V12, and the week-47 end of study took place at visit V13. Peripheral blood was collected at six visits: V03 (baseline), V05, V07, V10, V12 and V13. Longitudinal TCRB deep sequencing was performed for about two dozen treated patients wherever samples were available for exploratory analyses. Here is what the overall study found, with its caveats: Changes in the top peripheral T cell clonotypes picked up by TCRB sequencing did not appear to be linked to pseudoprogression. Selection of PBMC samples for TCRB deep sequencing was based on availability. Across multiple MHC alleles, vaccine-induced immune responses were seen in more than 90% of patients. The authors noted that analyses of patient blood samples could not be reproduced because of sample limitations.

What the time point label conveys for this sample: week 35, safety follow-up. Each vaccine dose was 300 ug of a 20-mer mutant IDH1 peptide in Montanide, given subcutaneously with topical imiquimod. Across visits V03 through V10, patients got a total of eight vaccinations, given in weeks 1, 3, 5, 7, 11, 15, 19 and 23. Donors had newly diagnosed WHO grade 3 or 4 IDH1-mutant astrocytomas with loss of nuclear ATRX. The samples were drawn from NOA16, a multicentre, single-arm, open-label phase I trial in Germany that tested a mutant IDH1 peptide vaccine in humans for the first time. Genomic DNA for TCRB sequencing was extracted from EDTA blood using the DNeasy Blood and Tissue Kit. CDR1 and CDR2, per the germline V gene, are SGHRS and YFSETQ. Trimming removed 0 bases from V and 6 bases from J, leaving 12 bases between the germline ends. The CDR3 measures 14 amino acids from cysteine to phenylalanine. Of the read, only the CDR3 DNA is kept; its 42 bases are in frame from base 1.

In the case of this clone: Its antigen remains unidentified. Base-call qualities are not available, and no considerably larger clone is one nucleotide away.

The protocol used for the library was the immunoSEQ multiplex PCR assay. The hsTCRB Kit was used according to the manufacturer's protocol to amplify rearranged TCR beta chain sequences. Sequencing of TCRB libraries was carried out on an Illumina MiSeq. As for the authors' bioinformatics: Demultiplexing, trimming and gene mapping were performed with the kit vendor's proprietary platform. TCRdb holds this immuneACCESS table with in-frame rearrangements only. Some clones are missing; in checked studies, unresolved V genes explain under half, and the rest has no known cause. V and J calls and clone size are those listed in that table; D and trimming were worked out from the DNA. The sample table records around 29,000 clones; under 80% of these occur just once. The ten largest clonotypes hold under 9% of the sample.

This specimen consisted of PBMCs, obtained from a glioma patient whose treatment included an IDH1 peptide vaccine. The chain couples TRBV5-1 to TRBJ1-2, with the D gene not confidently named. The receptor was derived from a man in his fifties or sixties with glioma. The nucleotides are TGCGCCAGCAGCTTGGTTGAGGGAGATGATGGCTACACCTTC. Translated, this gives CASSLVEGDDGYTF. The reference TRBV5-1 and TRBJ1-2 proteins fill in what lies around the CDR3, so the full variable domain reads KAGVTQTPRYLIKTRGQQVTLSCSPISGHRSVSWYQQTPGQGLQFLFEYFSETQRNKGNFPGRFSGRQFSNSRSEMNVSTLELGDSALYLCASSLVEGDDGYTFGSGTRLTVV.